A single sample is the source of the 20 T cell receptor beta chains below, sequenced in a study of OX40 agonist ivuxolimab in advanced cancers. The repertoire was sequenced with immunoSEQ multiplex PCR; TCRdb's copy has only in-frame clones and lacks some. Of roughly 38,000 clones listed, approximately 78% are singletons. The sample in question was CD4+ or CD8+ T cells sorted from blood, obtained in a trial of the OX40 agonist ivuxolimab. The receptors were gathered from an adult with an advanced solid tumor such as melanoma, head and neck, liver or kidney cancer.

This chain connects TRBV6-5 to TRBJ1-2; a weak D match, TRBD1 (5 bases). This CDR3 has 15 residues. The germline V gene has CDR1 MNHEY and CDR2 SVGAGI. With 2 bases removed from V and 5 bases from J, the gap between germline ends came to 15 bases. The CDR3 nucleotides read TGTGCCAGCAGTTACGCCAATGGAGGGGATTATGGCTACACCTTC. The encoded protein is CASSYANGGDYGYTF.

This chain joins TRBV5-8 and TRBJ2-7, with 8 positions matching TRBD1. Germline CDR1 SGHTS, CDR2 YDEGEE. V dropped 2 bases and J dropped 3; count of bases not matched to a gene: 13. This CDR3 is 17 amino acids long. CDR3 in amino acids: CASSLAGLGQGLYEQYF. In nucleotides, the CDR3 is TGTGCCAGCAGCTTAGCAGGTTTAGGACAGGGTCTCTACGAGCAGTACTTC.

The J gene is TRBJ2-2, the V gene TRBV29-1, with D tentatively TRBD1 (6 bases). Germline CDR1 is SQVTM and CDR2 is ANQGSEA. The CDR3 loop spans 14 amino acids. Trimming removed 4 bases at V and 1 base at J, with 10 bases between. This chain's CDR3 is CSVASQGNTGELFF. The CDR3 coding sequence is TGCAGCGTTGCCTCACAGGGGAACACCGGGGAGCTGTTTTTT.

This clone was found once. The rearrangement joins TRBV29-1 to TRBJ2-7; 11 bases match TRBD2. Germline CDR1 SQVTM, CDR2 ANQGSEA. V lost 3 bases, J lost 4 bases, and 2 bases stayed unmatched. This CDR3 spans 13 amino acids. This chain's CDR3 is CSVEASGGYEQYF. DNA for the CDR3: TGCAGCGTTGAGGCTAGCGGGGGGTACGAGCAGTACTTC.

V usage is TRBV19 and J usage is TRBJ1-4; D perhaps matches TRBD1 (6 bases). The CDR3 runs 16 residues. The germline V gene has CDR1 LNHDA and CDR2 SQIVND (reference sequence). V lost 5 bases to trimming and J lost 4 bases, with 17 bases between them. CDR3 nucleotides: TGTGCCAGTAGTGCAAGGGGGGGGCTGCTTAATGAAAAACTGTTTTTT. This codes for CASSARGGLLNEKLFF.

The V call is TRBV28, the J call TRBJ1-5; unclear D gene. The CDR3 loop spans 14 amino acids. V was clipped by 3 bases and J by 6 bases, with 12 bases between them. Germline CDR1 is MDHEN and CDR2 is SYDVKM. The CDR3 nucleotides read TGTGCCAGCAGTTTCCCCTCCTCCGCTCAGCCCCAGCATTTT. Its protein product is CASSFPSSAQPQHF.

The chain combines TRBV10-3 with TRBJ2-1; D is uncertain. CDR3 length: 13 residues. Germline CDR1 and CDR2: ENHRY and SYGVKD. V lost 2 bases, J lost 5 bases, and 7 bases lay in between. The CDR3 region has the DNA TGTGCCATCAGTGAGATAGAGGACAATGAGCAGTTCTTC. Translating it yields CAISEIEDNEQFF.

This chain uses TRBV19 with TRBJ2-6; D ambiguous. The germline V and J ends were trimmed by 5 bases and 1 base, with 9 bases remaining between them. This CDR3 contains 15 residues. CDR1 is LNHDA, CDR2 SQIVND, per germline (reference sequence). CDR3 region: CASSRVGSGANVLTF. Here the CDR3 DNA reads TGTGCCAGTAGTCGTGTGGGATCTGGGGCCAACGTCCTGACTTTC.

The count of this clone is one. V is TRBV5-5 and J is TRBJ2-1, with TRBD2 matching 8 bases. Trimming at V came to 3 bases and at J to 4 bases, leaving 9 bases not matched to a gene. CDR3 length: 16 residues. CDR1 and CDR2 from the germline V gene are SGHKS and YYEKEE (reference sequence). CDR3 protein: CASSWPLAADYNEQFF. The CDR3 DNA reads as TGTGCCAGCAGCTGGCCACTAGCGGCAGATTACAATGAGCAGTTCTTC.

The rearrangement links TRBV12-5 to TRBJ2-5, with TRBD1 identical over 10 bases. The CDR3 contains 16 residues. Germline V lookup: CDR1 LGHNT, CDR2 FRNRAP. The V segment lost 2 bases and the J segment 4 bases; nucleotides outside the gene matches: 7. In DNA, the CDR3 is TGTGCTAGTGGTTTGACATCTGGACAGGGGGGAGAGACCCAGTACTTC. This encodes CASGLTSGQGGETQYF.

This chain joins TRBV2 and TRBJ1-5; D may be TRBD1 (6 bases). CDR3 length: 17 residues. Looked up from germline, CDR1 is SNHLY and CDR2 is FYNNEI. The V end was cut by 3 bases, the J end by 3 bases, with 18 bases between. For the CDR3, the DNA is TGTGCCAGCAGTGATTGGGACACATCCGGGTCCAATCAGCCCCAGCATTTT. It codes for CASSDWDTSGSNQPQHF.

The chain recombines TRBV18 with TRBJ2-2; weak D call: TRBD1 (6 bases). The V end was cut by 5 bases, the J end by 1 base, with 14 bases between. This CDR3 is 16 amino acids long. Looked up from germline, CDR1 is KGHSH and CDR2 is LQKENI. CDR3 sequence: CASSSSGHLNTGELFF. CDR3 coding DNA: TGTGCCAGCTCATCATCGGGACATTTGAACACCGGGGAGCTGTTTTTT.

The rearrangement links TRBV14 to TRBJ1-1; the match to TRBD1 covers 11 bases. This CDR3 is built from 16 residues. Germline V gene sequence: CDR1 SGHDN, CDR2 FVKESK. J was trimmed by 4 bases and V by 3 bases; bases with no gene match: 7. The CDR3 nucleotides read TGTGCCAGCAGCCACAGATCCGGGACAGGGGGCACTGAAGCTTTCTTT. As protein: CASSHRSGTGGTEAFF.

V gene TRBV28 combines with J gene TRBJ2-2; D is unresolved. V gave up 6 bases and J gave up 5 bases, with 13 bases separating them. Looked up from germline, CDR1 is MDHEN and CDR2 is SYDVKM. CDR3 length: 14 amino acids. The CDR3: CASSPRAGTGELFF. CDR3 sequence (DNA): TGTGCCAGCAGCCCCCGCGCCGGAACCGGGGAGCTGTTTTTT.

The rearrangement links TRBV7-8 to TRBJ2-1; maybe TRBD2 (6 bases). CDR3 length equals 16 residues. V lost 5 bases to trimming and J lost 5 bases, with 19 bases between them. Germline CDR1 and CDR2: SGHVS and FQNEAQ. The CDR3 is CASSKNAGGGNNEQFF. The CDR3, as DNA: TGTGCCAGCAGCAAAAATGCCGGAGGCGGGAACAATGAGCAGTTCTTC.

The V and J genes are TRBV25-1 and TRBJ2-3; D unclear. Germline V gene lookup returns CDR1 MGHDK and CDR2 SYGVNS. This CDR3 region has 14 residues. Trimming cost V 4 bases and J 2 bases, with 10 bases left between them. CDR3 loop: CASSAAHYTDTQYF. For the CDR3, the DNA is TGTGCCAGCAGTGCGGCCCACTACACAGATACGCAGTATTTT.

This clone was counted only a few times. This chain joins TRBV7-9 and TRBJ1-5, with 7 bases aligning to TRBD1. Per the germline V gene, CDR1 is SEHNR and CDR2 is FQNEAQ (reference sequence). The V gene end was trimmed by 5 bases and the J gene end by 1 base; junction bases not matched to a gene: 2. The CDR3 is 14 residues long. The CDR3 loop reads CASSKQGSNQPQHF. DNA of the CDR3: TGTGCCAGCAGCAAACAGGGGAGCAATCAGCCCCAGCATTTT.

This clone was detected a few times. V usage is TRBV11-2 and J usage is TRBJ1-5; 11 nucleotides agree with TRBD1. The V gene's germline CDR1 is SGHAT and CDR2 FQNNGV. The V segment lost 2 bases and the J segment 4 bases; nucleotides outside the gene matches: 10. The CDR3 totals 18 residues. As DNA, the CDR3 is TGTGCCAGCAGCTTATCGGACAGGGGGCGGTTACGTAATCAGCCCCAGCATTTT. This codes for CASSLSDRGRLRNQPQHF.

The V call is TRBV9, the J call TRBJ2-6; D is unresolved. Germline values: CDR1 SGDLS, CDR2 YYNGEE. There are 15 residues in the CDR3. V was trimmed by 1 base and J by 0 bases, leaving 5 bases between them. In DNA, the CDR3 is TGTGCCAGCAGCGTATTTGGCTCTGGGGCCAACGTCCTGACTTTC. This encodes CASSVFGSGANVLTF.

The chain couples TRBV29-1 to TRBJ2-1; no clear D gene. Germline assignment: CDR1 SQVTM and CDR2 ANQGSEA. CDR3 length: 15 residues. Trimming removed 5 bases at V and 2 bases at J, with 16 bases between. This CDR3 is CSVISIGKPYNEQFF. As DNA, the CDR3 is TGCAGCGTTATAAGTATAGGGAAACCCTACAATGAGCAGTTCTTC.